These 20 T cell receptor beta chains were sequenced from one sample in a study of cytomegalovirus exposure and HLA in healthy donors. A multiplex PCR was run with 60 Vbeta primers and 13 Jbeta primers. TCRdb's table, derived via immunoSEQ multiplex PCR, lists solely in-frame clones and lacks some. Its listing shows around 150,000 clones. The sample consisted of PBMCs. The receptor source for this set is a woman in her fifties or sixties in good health and CMV-seronegative.

The rearrangement uses TRBV11-1 and TRBJ2-1, with TRBD1 matching over 10 bases. The CDR3 consists of 15 residues. CDR1 is SGHAT and CDR2 is FQDESV in the germline V gene (reference sequence). Unmatched junction bases numbered 6, after V lost 3 bases and J lost 7 bases. CDR3 sequence reads: CASSFRDRGGNEQFF. The CDR3 nucleotides read TGTGCCAGCAGCTTCCGGGACAGGGGTGGGAATGAGCAGTTCTTC.

The chain recombines TRBV15 with TRBJ1-2; 9 positions agree with TRBD1. CDR3 length: 15 residues. V trimming: 0 bases; J trimming: 5 bases; junction bases outside the gene matches: 4. Germline V gene lookup returns CDR1 LNHNV and CDR2 YYDKDF (reference sequence). CDR3 in DNA: TGTGCCACCAGCAGAGATGGGGACAGGGTATATGGCTACACCTTC. Protein product: CATSRDGDRVYGYTF.

The chain couples TRBV23-1 to TRBJ1-2; D unresolved. TRBV23-1 qualifies as an ORF whose function is uncertain. The CDR3 contains 11 residues. The ends were cut back, 7 bases at V and 4 bases at J, with 7 bases in the middle. CDR3 sequence reads: CASKRSYGYTF. CDR3 bases: TGCGCCAGCAAGAGGAGCTATGGCTACACCTTC.

The gene calls are TRBV9 and TRBJ1-1; 9 bases are a match to TRBD1. The CDR3 is 16 residues long. CDR1 and CDR2 (germline): SGDLS, YYNGEE. With 0 bases clipped from V and 0 bases from J, the junction kept 3 bases outside the gene matches. The chain's CDR3 is CASSVVTGGMNTEAFF. The CDR3 DNA is TGTGCCAGCAGCGTAGTAACAGGGGGCATGAACACTGAAGCTTTCTTT.

CDR3 protein: CASSRGLSDSPLHF. CDR3 coding DNA: TGTGCCAGCAGCCGTGGGCTGTCAGATTCACCCCTCCACTTT. J is TRBJ1-6 and V is TRBV5-8, with D unclear. V gave up 4 bases and J gave up 8 bases, with 13 bases separating them. Germline assignment: CDR1 SGHTS and CDR2 YDEGEE. This CDR3 contains 14 residues.

The genes are TRBV5-1 and TRBJ2-7; a weak D match, TRBD2 (7 bases). Germline assignment: CDR1 SGHRS and CDR2 YFSETQ. The CDR3 covers 15 residues. The V and J ends lost 4 bases and 2 bases respectively, with 16 bases between them. The CDR3 sequence: CASSSNGGPPYEQYF. The CDR3 coding sequence is TGCGCCAGCAGCAGCAACGGGGGGCCCCCCTACGAGCAGTACTTC.

The rearrangement uses TRBV7-3 and TRBJ2-2; TRBD2 agrees at 11 bases. In germline, CDR1 is SGHTA, CDR2 FQGTGA. The CDR3 spans 18 residues. The junction had 14 bases not matched to a gene; V was cut back by 5 bases and J by 6 bases. CDR3: CASSVGTSGRPMAGELFF. The CDR3 DNA sequence: TGTGCCAGCAGCGTCGGCACTAGCGGGAGACCCATGGCCGGGGAGCTGTTTTTT.

The chain is built from TRBV18 and TRBJ1-2; D remains unclear. In germline, CDR1 is KGHSH, CDR2 LQKENI. V gave up 4 bases and J gave up 6 bases, with 12 bases separating them. The CDR3 runs 13 residues. CDR3 in amino acids: CASSLNEADGYTF. CDR3 coding DNA: TGTGCCAGCTCACTGAACGAGGCCGATGGCTACACCTTC.

This sequence joins TRBV6-6 and TRBJ2-7; 8 nucleotides match TRBD1. Germline CDR1 MNHNY, CDR2 SVGAGI (reference sequence). The trim removed 6 bases at V and 7 bases at J, leaving 14 bases unmatched. The CDR3 sequence is 15 residues long. CDR3 sequence (DNA): TGTGCCAGCAGCGAAAAGGGACAGGAGCGCGCGGAGCAGTACTTC. Protein sequence: CASSEKGQERAEQYF.

This rearrangement joins TRBV4-2 to TRBJ1-2; D is uncertain. Germline V gene sequence: CDR1 LGHNA, CDR2 YNFKEQ. The CDR3 has 14 residues. V dropped 0 bases and J dropped 12 bases, with 17 bases sitting between them. CDR3 in amino acids: CASSQDRRSKWNTF. The CDR3, as DNA: TGTGCCAGCAGCCAAGACCGCAGGTCCAAATGGAACACCTTC.

The chain uses TRBV6-1 and TRBJ2-2; 7 bases line up with TRBD2. CDR1 MNHNS and CDR2 SASEGT come from the germline V gene. V was pared by 1 base and J by 9 bases, with 5 bases of the junction left unmatched. This CDR3 has 14 residues. This CDR3 is CASSEGGGSRELFF. CDR3 in DNA: TGTGCCAGCAGTGAAGGCGGGGGTTCCAGGGAGCTGTTTTTT.

This sequence joins TRBV6-5 and TRBJ1-2, with D possibly TRBD1 on 6 matching bases. CDR3 length: 14 residues. Trimming stripped 1 base from V and 4 bases from J, with 10 bases between. Germline values: CDR1 MNHEY, CDR2 SVGAGI. The CDR3 DNA reads as TGTGCCAGCAGTTACTATACAGGGAGCTATGGCTACACCTTC. This translates into CASSYYTGSYGYTF.

J is TRBJ1-2 and V is TRBV7-2; 8 nucleotides align to TRBD1. V trimming: 4 bases; J trimming: 4 bases; junction bases outside the gene matches: 8. Germline values: CDR1 SGHTA, CDR2 FQGNSA. This CDR3 contains 15 residues. The CDR3 sequence: CASSWTQDRVYGYTF. As DNA, the CDR3 is TGTGCCAGCAGCTGGACTCAGGACAGGGTCTATGGCTACACCTTC.

The V gene is TRBV4-3, the J gene TRBJ2-3, with 13 nucleotides matching TRBD2. This CDR3 spans 20 amino acids. CDR1 and CDR2 from the germline V gene are LGHNA and YSLEER. Germline trimming cut 3 bases from V and 3 bases from J; bases unmatched to any gene: 15. CDR3 sequence (DNA): TGCGCCAGCAGCCATAATATTCGACTAGCGGGGGGTGCGGGAACAGATACGCAGTATTTT. It translates to CASSHNIRLAGGAGTDTQYF.

This chain links TRBV6-1 with TRBJ1-1; unclear D gene. CDR3 length: 13 amino acids. V was shortened by 3 bases and J by 2 bases, with 7 bases between the two germline ends. Germline-derived CDR1 and CDR2 are MNHNS and SASEGT. This chain's CDR3 is CASSDRTNTEAFF. The CDR3 region has the DNA TGTGCCAGCAGTGACCGGACTAACACTGAAGCTTTCTTT.

The chain links TRBV6-6 to TRBJ2-5, with 8 bases fitting TRBD1. The CDR3 loop spans 14 amino acids. The germline gives CDR1 MNHNY, CDR2 SVGAGI (reference sequence). V trimming: 8 bases; J trimming: 7 bases; junction bases outside the gene matches: 12. The CDR3 coding sequence is TGTGCCAGCGAGACCCAGGGGGCCCTTGGGACCCAGTACTTC. Protein sequence: CASETQGALGTQYF.

This sequence joins TRBV12-5 and TRBJ1-6, with 9 positions matching TRBD1. The CDR3 runs to 13 residues. V was clipped by 6 bases and J by 13 bases; unmatched bases: 7. Germline V gene sequence: CDR1 LGHNT, CDR2 FRNRAP. CDR3: CASGSGQGHPLHF. The CDR3 bases are TGTGCTAGTGGCTCCGGACAGGGGCACCCCCTCCACTTT.

The rearrangement joins TRBV21-1 to TRBJ2-2; no check of the table's D call, TRBD2, against the DNA was made. TRBV21-1 is a listed pseudogene. The CDR3 contains 17 residues. DNA for the CDR3: TGTGCCAGCAGCCAGCAACTAGCGGGAGCGCCCACCGGGGAGCTGTTTTTT. Its protein is CASSQQLAGAPTGELFF.

V usage is TRBV18 and J usage is TRBJ1-1; weak D call: TRBD1 (6 bases). V was cut by 6 bases and J by 11 bases, with 22 bases left in between. The CDR3 is made up of 14 amino acids. CDR1 and CDR2 (germline): KGHSH, LQKENI. DNA for the CDR3: TGTGCCAGCTCCCGGACAGACTACCGGGGATCGGCTTTCTTT. The encoded protein is CASSRTDYRGSAFF. The whole variable domain, remainder taken from reference TRBV18 and TRBJ1-1, is NAGVMQNPRHLVRRRGQEARLRCSPMKGHSHVYWYRQLPEEGLKFMVYLQKENIIDESGMPKERFSAEFPKEGPSILRIQQVVRGDSAAYFCASSRTDYRGSAFFGQGTRLTVV.

The rearrangement joins TRBV5-5 to TRBJ2-6; possibly TRBD2 for D (5 bases). Germline loops: CDR1 SGHKS, CDR2 YYEKEE (reference sequence). V was trimmed by 4 bases and J by 0 bases, leaving 5 bases between them. This CDR3 has 14 residues. CDR3 DNA sequence: TGTGCCAGCAGCCGGGACTCTGGGGCCAACGTCCTGACTTTC. Its translation: CASSRDSGANVLTF.